The clone carrying this T cell receptor (beta chain) has just one count. The antigen is not known. This sample was taken from a study of shared clonotypes between healthy human individuals. Study-wide points: Few donors limited the genetic and exposure-history diversity represented.

Assay: immunoSEQ multiplex PCR; the TCRdb copy retains only in-frame clones and omits some. The data hold about 2.1 million clones, with over 85% observed a single time. Terminally differentiated effector memory CD45RA+ cells were excluded by CCR7 positive selection of CD45RO-negative cells. The clonotype originates from a young man in good health. Some clones in this sample may be carry-over from other donors' samples. Sequencing was done on a sample of naive CD8+ T cells from PBMCs.

The DNA for the CDR3 is TGTGCCAGCAGCTTAGATACCAACTACGAGCAGTACTTC. This translates into CASSLDTNYEQYF. The rearrangement uses TRBV7-9 and TRBJ2-7, with D hard to call. The germline V gene has CDR1 SEHNR and CDR2 FQNEAQ (reference sequence). The CDR3 sequence is 13 residues long. Trimming cost V 1 base and J 3 bases, with 7 bases left between them.